This T cell receptor beta chain was identified in a study of T cells in Graves' hyperthyroidism and ophthalmopathy. Study-wide results and caveats: A model of 13 V-J pairs discriminated ophthalmopathy from stable hyperthyroidism.

Trimming took off 2 bases at V and 0 bases at J, with 9 bases between the two ends. Looked up from germline, CDR1 is SGDLS and CDR2 is YYNGEE. The CDR3 has 16 amino acids. From RNA transcripts, TCR beta CDR3 regions were amplified. RT-PCR in the first round (using the HTBI primer set) targeted the TCR CDR3. TCRdb re-analysed the multiplex PCR reads in MiXCR, keeping a single row per CDR3 protein. The sample has 450,000 to 600,000 distinct CDR3 sequences, approximately 14% seen once; the top ten hold approximately 15%. This clonotype was picked up many times. The antigen is undetermined. The clonotype originates from a woman in her forties with Graves' hyperthyroidism. The sequenced sample consisted of blood. The chain carries TRBV9 and TRBJ1-6; D unresolved. The CDR3 DNA follows: TGTGCCAGCAGCGTCGGCGGCTACTCCTATAATTCACCCCTCCACTTT. The encoded protein is CASSVGGYSYNSPLHF.